This TCR beta chain is from a study of T cells in Graves' hyperthyroidism and ophthalmopathy. Amplified TCR beta CDR3 regions derived from RNA transcripts. First-round RT-PCR targeting the TCR CDR3 was performed with the HTBI primer set. Via MiXCR, TCRdb re-called the multiplex PCR reads, giving one row per CDR3 protein. The table has about 370,000 distinct CDR3 sequences, 13% to 15% seen once; the top ten hold roughly 19%. This CDR3 has 14 residues. CDR1 and CDR2 (germline): MNHNS, SASEGT. Worth noting for this clonotype: Germline and junction disagree at one end, which may indicate a read error.

This TCR was sampled from a woman aged 60-70 years with Graves' ophthalmopathy. The source material was blood. V is TRBV6-1 and J is TRBJ2-2; possible D gene TRBD2, 5 bases. The DNA for the CDR3 is TGTGCCAGCGCCGGGATTTCGAACGCCGGGGAGCTGTTTTTT. Translated, it gives CASAGISNAGELFF.